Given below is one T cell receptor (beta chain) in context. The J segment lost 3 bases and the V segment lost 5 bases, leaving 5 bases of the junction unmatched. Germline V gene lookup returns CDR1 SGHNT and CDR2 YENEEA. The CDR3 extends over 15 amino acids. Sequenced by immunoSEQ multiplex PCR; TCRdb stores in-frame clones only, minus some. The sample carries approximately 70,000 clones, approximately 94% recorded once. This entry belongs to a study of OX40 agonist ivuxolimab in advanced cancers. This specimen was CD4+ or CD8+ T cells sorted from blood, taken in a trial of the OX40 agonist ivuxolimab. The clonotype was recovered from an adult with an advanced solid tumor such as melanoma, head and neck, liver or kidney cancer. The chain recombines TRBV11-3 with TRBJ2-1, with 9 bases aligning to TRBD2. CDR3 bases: TGTGCCAGCAGCCAAGAGACTAGCGGCTACAATGAGCAGTTCTTC. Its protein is CASSQETSGYNEQFF.